The TCR beta chain described here comes from a study of regulatory and conventional T cells in RAG deficiency. Findings of the study overall: Shorter CDR3s in all patient subsets; >75% Treg-Tconv overlap in Omenn. Shannon entropy was markedly lower and Simpson indices higher in RAG-deficient patients than control T-cell subsets.

Details on this clone: Its target is not known.

This CDR3 spans 15 amino acids. V lost 3 bases to trimming and J lost 8 bases, with 15 bases between them. Germline V gives CDR1 SGHRS, CDR2 YFSETQ. The repertoire was sequenced with immunoSEQ multiplex PCR; TCRdb's copy has only in-frame clones and lacks some. The repertoire holds fewer than 35,000 clones, over 75% seen once, with roughly 13% in the top ten. Another study also made use of these data, one on regulatory T cells. That paper notes: Amplification used 52 TRBV primers and 13 TRBJ primers.

This sequence was found in a human donor in good health. This chain uses TRBV5-1 with TRBJ1-6; D is uncertain. Material for sequencing was CD8+ T cells sorted from blood. The CDR3: CASSSGISSDSPLHF. CDR3 nucleotide sequence: TGCGCCAGCAGCTCCGGGATCTCGTCCGATTCACCCCTCCACTTT. The whole variable domain, remainder taken from reference TRBV5-1 and TRBJ1-6, is KAGVTQTPRYLIKTRGQQVTLSCSPISGHRSVSWYQQTPGQGLQFLFEYFSETQRNKGNFPGRFSGRQFSNSRSEMNVSTLELGDSALYLCASSSGISSDSPLHFGNGTRLTVT.